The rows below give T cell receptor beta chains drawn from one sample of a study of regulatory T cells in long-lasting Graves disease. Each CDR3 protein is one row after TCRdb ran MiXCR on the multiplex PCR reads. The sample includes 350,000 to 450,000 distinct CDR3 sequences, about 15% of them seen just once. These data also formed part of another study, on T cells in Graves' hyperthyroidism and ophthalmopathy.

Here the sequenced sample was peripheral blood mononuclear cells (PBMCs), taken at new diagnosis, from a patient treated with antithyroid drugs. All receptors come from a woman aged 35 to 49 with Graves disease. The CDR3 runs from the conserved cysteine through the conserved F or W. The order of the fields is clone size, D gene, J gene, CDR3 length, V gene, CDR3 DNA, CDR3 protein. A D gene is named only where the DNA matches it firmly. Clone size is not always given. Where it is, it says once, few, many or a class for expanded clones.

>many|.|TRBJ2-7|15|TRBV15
TGTGCCACCAGCAGAGACTTAATATCTCCCTACGAGCAGTACTTC
CATSRDLISPYEQYF
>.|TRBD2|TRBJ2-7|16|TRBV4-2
TGTGCCAGCAGCCAGGCACTAGCGGGAGACTTCTACGAGCAGTACTTC
CASSQALAGDFYEQYF
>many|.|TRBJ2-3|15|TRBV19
TGTGCCAGTAGTACCTACCGTGACAGCACAGATACGCAGTATTTT
CASSTYRDSTDTQYF
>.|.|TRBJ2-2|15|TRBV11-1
TGTGCCAGCAAAAGGGATCGGGGGAAGGCCGGGGAGCTGTTTTTT
CASKRDRGKAGELFF
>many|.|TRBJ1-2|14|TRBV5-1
TGCGCCAGCAGCTCGGGGCCTTCTAACTATGGCTACACCTTC
CASSSGPSNYGYTF
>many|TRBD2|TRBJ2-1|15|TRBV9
TGTGCCAGCAGCGTAGAGGGACTAGGTTACAATGAGCAGTTCTTC
CASSVEGLGYNEQFF
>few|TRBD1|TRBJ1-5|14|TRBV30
TGTGCCTGGAGTGCAGGACAGGCGAATCAGCCCCAGCATTTT
CAWSAGQANQPQHF
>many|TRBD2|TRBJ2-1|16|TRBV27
TGTGCCAGCAGCCACACTCTAGCGGGAGGGAGAGATGAGCAGTTCTTC
CASSHTLAGGRDEQFF
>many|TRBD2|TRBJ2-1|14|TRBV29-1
TGCAGCGCCGGGACTAGCGGGAGCCACAATGAGCAGTTCTTC
CSAGTSGSHNEQFF
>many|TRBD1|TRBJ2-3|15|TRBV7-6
TGTGCCAGCAGCTCGGGACAGGCCCCCACAGATACGCAGTATTTT
CASSSGQAPTDTQYF
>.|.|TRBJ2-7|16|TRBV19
TGTGCCAGTAGCATGAGGAGCAACCTCCTACCCTACGAGCAGTACTTC
CASSMRSNLLPYEQYF
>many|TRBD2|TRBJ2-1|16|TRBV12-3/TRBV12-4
TGTGCCAGCAGTGTGACTAGCGGGAGAGTCTACAATGAGCAGTTCTTC
CASSVTSGRVYNEQFF
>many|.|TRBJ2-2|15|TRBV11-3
TGTGCCAGCACCATGGACAACCCGAACACCGGGGAGCTGTTTTTT
CASTMDNPNTGELFF
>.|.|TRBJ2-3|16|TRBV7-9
TGTGCCAGCAGCTTAGACAGGGGAGGGGGCACAGATACGCAGTATTTT
CASSLDRGGGTDTQYF
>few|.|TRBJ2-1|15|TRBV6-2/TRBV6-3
TGTGCCAGCATTATAACTGTTCTCTCCTACAATGAGCAGTTCTTC
CASIITVLSYNEQFF
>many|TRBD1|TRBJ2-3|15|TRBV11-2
TGTGCCAGCAGCTGGACGGACAGGGCGACAGATACGCAGTATTTT
CASSWTDRATDTQYF
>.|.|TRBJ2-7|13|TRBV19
TGTGCCAGTAGTTCGACTAGGGGCTACGAGCAGTACTTC
CASSSTRGYEQYF
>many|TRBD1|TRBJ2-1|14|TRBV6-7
TGTGCCACCGTGTCCGGGACAGGATACAATGAGCAGTTCTTC
CATVSGTGYNEQFF
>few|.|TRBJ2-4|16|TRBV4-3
TGCGCCAGCAGCCAAGATCCCGCCAAGACGGGGAACATTCAGTACTTC
CASSQDPAKTGNIQYF
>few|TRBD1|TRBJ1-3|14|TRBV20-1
TGCAGTGCTACAAACAGGGGGCGAGGAAACACCATATATTTT
CSATNRGRGNTIYF
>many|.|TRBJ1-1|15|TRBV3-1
TGTGCCAGCAGCCCACTTACAGGGCTTCAGGCTGAAGCTTTCTTT
CASSPLTGLQAEAFF
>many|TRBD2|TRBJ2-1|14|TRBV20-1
TGCAGTGCTAGCCGACTAGCGGGCAACCATGAGCAGTTCTTC
CSASRLAGNHEQFF
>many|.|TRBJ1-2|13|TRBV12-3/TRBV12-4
TGTGCCAGCAGCCACCCCAGATCCTATGGCTACACCTTC
CASSHPRSYGYTF
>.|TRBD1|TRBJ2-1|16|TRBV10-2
TGCGCCAGCAGTGAGCCCGGACAGGGTAAGGGGAATGAGCAGTTCTTC
CASSEPGQGKGNEQFF
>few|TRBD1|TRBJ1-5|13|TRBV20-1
TGCAGTGCTATTGAGGGGGCCGGGCGGCCCCAGCATTTT
CSAIEGAGRPQHF
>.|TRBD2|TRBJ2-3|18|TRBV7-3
TGTGCCAGCAGCTTATCCCCTCGACTAGCGGGAGGCTCAGATACGCAGTATTTT
CASSLSPRLAGGSDTQYF
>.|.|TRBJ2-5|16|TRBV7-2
TGTGCCAGCAGCCATTATATTGGCGGCCAACAAGAGACCCAGTACTTC
CASSHYIGGQQETQYF
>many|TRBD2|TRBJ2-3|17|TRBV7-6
TGTGCCAGCAGCTTAGACGGTAGCGGGTCCTCCACAGATACGCAGTATTTT
CASSLDGSGSSTDTQYF
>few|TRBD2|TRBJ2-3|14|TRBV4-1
TGCGCCAGCAGCCAAGTACGGGGGGCAGATACGCAGTATTTT
CASSQVRGADTQYF
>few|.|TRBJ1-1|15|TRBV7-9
TGTGCCAGCAGCCCTGCGTTGGGTAGGAACACTGAAGCTTTCTTT
CASSPALGRNTEAFF
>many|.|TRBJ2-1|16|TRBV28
TGTGCCAGCAGTTTAGCAGGGTCTACCTTCGACAATGAGCAGTTCTTC
CASSLAGSTFDNEQFF
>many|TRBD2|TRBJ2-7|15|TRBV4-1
TGCGCCAGCAGCCCGACCGGGACTAGCTCCTACGAGCAGTACTTC
CASSPTGTSSYEQYF
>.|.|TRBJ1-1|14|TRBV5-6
TGTGCCAGCAGCTTGGTGGGCAGGGCCTCTGAAGCTTTCTTT
CASSLVGRASEAFF
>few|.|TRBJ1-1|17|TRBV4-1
TGCGCCAGCAGCCAAGCGACCGCGGTGTTTTCAGATACTGAAGCTTTCTTT
CASSQATAVFSDTEAFF
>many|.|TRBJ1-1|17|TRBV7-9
TGTGCCAGCACCGTTAACTGGCAGTCCAAAAGGGGGACTGAAGCTTTCTTT
CASTVNWQSKRGTEAFF
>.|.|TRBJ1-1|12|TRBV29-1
TGCAGCGTACTCTCGACAGCAACTGAAGCTTTCTTT
CSVLSTATEAFF
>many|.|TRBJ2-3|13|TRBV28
TGTGCCAGCAGCCCAGGCCCGGGGTTAGGGCAGTATTTT
CASSPGPGLGQYF
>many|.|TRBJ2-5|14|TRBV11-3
TGTGCCAGCAGCTTAAGGCAGACCGAAGAGACCCAGTACTTC
CASSLRQTEETQYF
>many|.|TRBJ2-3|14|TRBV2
TGTGCCAGCAGTGATGGGCTAGCAGCAGATACGCAGTATTTT
CASSDGLAADTQYF
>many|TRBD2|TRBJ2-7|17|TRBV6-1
TGTGCCAGCAGTAAATCACTAGCGGGAGTCCACTCCTACGAGCAGTACTTC
CASSKSLAGVHSYEQYF
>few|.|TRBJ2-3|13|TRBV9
TGTGCCAGCAGCCCCCACTCGTGGGATACGCAGTATTTT
CASSPHSWDTQYF
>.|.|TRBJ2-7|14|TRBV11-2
TGTGCCAGCAGCCAGGCCCTAGTTGGTTACGAGCAGTACTTC
CASSQALVGYEQYF
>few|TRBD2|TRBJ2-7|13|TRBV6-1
TGTGCCAGCAGTACGACTAGCCCCTACGAGCAGTACTTC
CASSTTSPYEQYF
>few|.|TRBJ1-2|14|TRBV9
TGTGCCAGCAGCGTAGGGAGGGCAGATGATGGCTACACCTTC
CASSVGRADDGYTF
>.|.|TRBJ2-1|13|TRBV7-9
TGTGCCAGCAGCTCGGACTGGCACAATGAGCAGTTCTTC
CASSSDWHNEQFF
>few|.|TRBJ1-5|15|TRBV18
TGTGCCAGCTCCGACGGGGAGGGGGGCAATCAGCCCCAGCATTTT
CASSDGEGGNQPQHF
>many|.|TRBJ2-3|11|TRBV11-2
TGTGCCAGCAGAAGGGCGGATACGCAGTATTTT
CASRRADTQYF
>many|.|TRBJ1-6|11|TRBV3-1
TGTGCCAGCAGCCAAGAGGGGCCCCTCCACTTT
CASSQEGPLHF
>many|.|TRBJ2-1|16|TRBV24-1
TGTGCCACCAGTGATTTGAGGGGGAGTACGCGCAATGAGCAGTTCTTC
CATSDLRGSTRNEQFF
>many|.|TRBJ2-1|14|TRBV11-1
TGTGCCAGCAGCTTAGGGGGGGGGGGCTATGAGCAGTTCTTC
CASSLGGGGYEQFF
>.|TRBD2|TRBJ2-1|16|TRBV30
TGTGCCTGGGCAAAACTAGCGGCCAGGGACTACAATGAGCAGTTCTTC
CAWAKLAARDYNEQFF
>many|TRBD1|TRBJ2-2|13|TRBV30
TGTGCCTGGTCCCAGGGGGCCCCCGGGGAGCTGTTTTTT
CAWSQGAPGELFF
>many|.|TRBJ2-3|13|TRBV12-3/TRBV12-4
TGTGCCAGCAGTTTAGTTGTTACAGATACGCAGTATTTT
CASSLVVTDTQYF